These 17 T cell receptor beta chains originate from one sample sequenced in a study of blood T cell repertoires in COVID-19. The data were produced by immunoSEQ multiplex PCR, yet TCRdb's version contains in-frame clones alone and is incomplete. Of under 120,000 clones in the sample, roughly nine tenths are singletons; the top ten hold 32%. The sample consisted of peripheral blood. These TCRs come from a woman of 80 years or more with acute or convalescent COVID-19.

This chain connects TRBV29-1 to TRBJ1-2, with TRBD1 matching 7 bases. The CDR3 extends over 12 amino acids. Per germline, CDR1 SQVTM and CDR2 ANQGSEA. Unmatched junction bases numbered 4, after V lost 7 bases and J lost 2 bases. The CDR3 region has the DNA TGCAGCGCCCCGGGACAGAACTATGGCTACACCTTC. This translates into CSAPGQNYGYTF. Full variable domain (missing parts from reference TRBV29-1 and TRBJ1-2): SAVISQKPSRDICQRGTSLTIQCQVDSQVTMMFWYRQQPGQSLTLIATANQGSEATYESGFVIDKFPISRPNLTFSTLTVSNMSPEDSSIYLCSAPGQNYGYTFGSGTRLTVV.

V and J are TRBV11-2 and TRBJ2-5; 13 bases are shared with TRBD2. From germline, CDR1 is SGHAT and CDR2 FQNNGV. This CDR3 comprises 15 residues. Trimming at V came to 4 bases and at J to 3 bases, leaving 2 bases not matched to a gene. This chain's CDR3 is CASSWTSGGKETQYF. Written as DNA, the CDR3 is TGTGCCAGCAGCTGGACTAGCGGGGGCAAAGAGACCCAGTACTTC. Based on the CDR3 plus reference TRBV11-2 and TRBJ2-5, the full variable domain is EAGVAQSPRYKIIEKRQSVAFWCNPISGHATLYWYQQILGQGPKLLIQFQNNGVVDDSQLPKDRFSAERLKGVDSTLKIQPAKLEDSAVYLCASSWTSGGKETQYFGPGTRLLVL.

The V call is TRBV10-3, the J call TRBJ1-5; the match to TRBD1 covers 7 bases. CDR1 and CDR2 from the germline V gene are ENHRY and SYGVKD. This CDR3 comprises 14 residues. J was trimmed by 6 bases and V by 10 bases; bases with no gene match: 12. In DNA, the CDR3 is TGTGCCACCACGGGAGACAGGGCGACTCAGCCCCAGCATTTT. Amino acids: CATTGDRATQPQHF.

The chain recombines TRBV28 with TRBJ2-4; a possible D gene is TRBD1 (5 bases). The CDR3 consists of 23 residues. Germline V CDR1 and CDR2: MDHEN, SYDVKM. Deletions cut 3 bases from V and 2 bases from J, with 35 bases between. CDR3 loop: CASSLFYTKEQAVPLETKNIQYF. CDR3 coding DNA: TGTGCCAGCAGTTTGTTTTATACGAAGGAACAGGCGGTCCCCTTAGAGACCAAAAACATTCAGTACTTC.

This sequence joins TRBV5-4 and TRBJ2-5; TRBD2 aligns across 16 bases. The length of the CDR3 is 17 residues. Germline CDR1 reads SGHNT; CDR2 reads YYREEE (reference sequence). With 4 bases clipped from V and 1 base from J, the junction kept 4 bases outside the gene matches. The CDR3 protein is CASSPGTSGGGQETQYF. CDR3 nucleotides: TGTGCCAGCAGCCCCGGGACTAGCGGGGGGGGCCAAGAGACCCAGTACTTC.

The chain carries TRBV2 and TRBJ1-3, with D tentatively TRBD1 (6 bases). The CDR3 contains 14 residues. V lost 4 bases and J 4 bases, leaving 11 bases between the germline ends. Germline assignment: CDR1 SNHLY and CDR2 FYNNEI. The CDR3: CASSGGGGGNTIYF. CDR3 in DNA: TGTGCCAGCAGTGGCGGGGGCGGCGGAAACACCATATATTTT.

The rearrangement links TRBV5-1 to TRBJ2-7; the match to TRBD1 covers 7 bases. In germline, CDR1 is SGHRS, CDR2 YFSETQ. The CDR3 has 15 amino acids. V trimming: 3 bases; J trimming: 3 bases; junction bases outside the gene matches: 9. The CDR3 here is CASSWTETGFYEQYF. For the CDR3, the DNA is TGCGCCAGCAGCTGGACAGAGACAGGGTTCTACGAGCAGTACTTC.

V and J are TRBV11-2 and TRBJ1-6; TRBD1 might be the D (5 bases). In germline, CDR1 is SGHAT, CDR2 FQNNGV. The CDR3 loop spans 15 amino acids. V dropped 5 bases and J dropped 7 bases, with 15 bases sitting between them. CDR3 DNA: TGTGCCAGCAGCCAGGGACTCTATAAAAATTCACCCCTCCACTTT. Translating it yields CASSQGLYKNSPLHF. Combining the CDR3 with reference TRBV11-2 and TRBJ1-6 gives the whole variable domain EAGVAQSPRYKIIEKRQSVAFWCNPISGHATLYWYQQILGQGPKLLIQFQNNGVVDDSQLPKDRFSAERLKGVDSTLKIQPAKLEDSAVYLCASSQGLYKNSPLHFGNGTRLTVT.

CDR3: CASSQVGGAGYEQYF. The DNA for the CDR3 is TGTGCCAGCAGCCAAGTAGGGGGGGCCGGCTACGAGCAGTACTTC. V and J are TRBV3-1 (or the pseudogene TRBV3-2) and TRBJ2-7; possibly TRBD2 for D (7 bases). V lost 1 base to trimming and J lost 3 bases, with 13 bases between them. CDR3 size: 15 residues. The germline CDR1 and CDR2 sequences are LGHDT and YNNKEL (reference sequence).

The chain has TRBV9 and TRBJ2-5, with 11 bases identical to TRBD2. This CDR3 comprises 16 residues. The V gene's germline CDR1 is SGDLS and CDR2 YYNGEE. J gave up 4 bases and V 3 bases, and 8 bases lay outside the gene matches. CDR3 loop: CASSEGTSGIVETQYF. As DNA, the CDR3 is TGTGCCAGCAGCGAGGGGACTAGCGGCATTGTAGAGACCCAGTACTTC. Drawing the rest from reference TRBV9 and TRBJ2-5, the complete variable domain is DSGVTQTPKHLITATGQRVTLRCSPRSGDLSVYWYQQSLDQGLQFLIQYYNGEERAKGNILERFSAQQFPDLHSELNLSSLELGDSALYFCASSEGTSGIVETQYFGPGTRLLVL.

The gene calls are TRBV28 and TRBJ2-1; D possibly corresponds to TRBD1 (6 bases). With 5 bases removed from V and 5 bases from J, the gap between germline ends came to 22 bases. Germline values: CDR1 MDHEN, CDR2 SYDVKM. There are 17 residues in the CDR3. This chain's CDR3 is CASSPYPTMDRDNEQFF. CDR3 nucleotides: TGTGCCAGCAGTCCGTACCCCACGATGGACAGAGACAATGAGCAGTTCTTC.

This clone was recorded a few times. The V and J genes are TRBV5-4 and TRBJ1-2; maybe TRBD1 (5 bases). The V gene's germline CDR1 is SGHNT and CDR2 YYREEE (reference sequence). V lost 4 bases to trimming and J lost 1 base, with 8 bases between them. This CDR3 is 13 amino acids long. CDR3 nucleotides: TGTGCCAGCAGCCAGGGATTTAACTATGGCTACACCTTC. Residues: CASSQGFNYGYTF.

The V gene is TRBV9, the J gene TRBJ2-1, with D tentatively TRBD1 (6 bases). CDR1 is SGDLS and CDR2 is YYNGEE in the germline V gene. The CDR3 spans 14 residues. V was clipped by 4 bases and J by 3 bases, with 11 bases between them. CDR3 sequence: CASSIQDSYNEQFF. CDR3 nucleotide sequence: TGTGCCAGCAGCATCCAGGACAGCTACAATGAGCAGTTCTTC.

This clone was counted a single time. The gene calls are TRBV28 and TRBJ1-3; D is unclear. The CDR3 has 15 amino acids. Between the trimmed V and J ends, which lost 6 bases and 4 bases, there was a span of 16 bases. CDR1 is MDHEN and CDR2 is SYDVKM in the germline V gene. The CDR3 is CASSKTQTGGNTIYF. CDR3 nucleotides: TGTGCCAGCAGCAAGACACAGACGGGAGGAAACACCATATATTTT.

The V and J genes are TRBV10-2 and TRBJ2-7; perhaps TRBD2 as D (5 bases). V gave up 0 bases and J gave up 2 bases, with 14 bases separating them. The CDR3 extends over 16 amino acids. The germline V gene has CDR1 WSHSY and CDR2 SAAADI. In nucleotides, the CDR3 is TGCGCCAGCAGTGAGTCGACTCCGGACGGGGCCTACGAGCAGTACTTC. This gives the protein CASSESTPDGAYEQYF.

This rearrangement joins TRBV7-2 to TRBJ1-2; no definite D call. Trimming shortened V by 5 bases and J by 7 bases, and 17 bases separated the two germline ends. The CDR3 sequence is 14 residues long. CDR1 is SGHTA, CDR2 FQGNSA, per germline. For the CDR3, the DNA is TGTGCCAGCAGCCTTGGTCCCGGGTCGGGTGGCTACACCTTC. Amino acids: CASSLGPGSGGYTF.

This chain connects TRBV24-1 to TRBJ2-1; possible D gene TRBD1, 5 bases. Germline V CDR1 and CDR2: KGHDR, SFDVKD. The CDR3 contains 15 residues. V was cut by 1 base and J by 2 bases, with 8 bases left in between. CDR3 DNA sequence: TGTGCCACCAGTGATTTAGACAGACCCTACAATGAGCAGTTCTTC. Its translation is CATSDLDRPYNEQFF.